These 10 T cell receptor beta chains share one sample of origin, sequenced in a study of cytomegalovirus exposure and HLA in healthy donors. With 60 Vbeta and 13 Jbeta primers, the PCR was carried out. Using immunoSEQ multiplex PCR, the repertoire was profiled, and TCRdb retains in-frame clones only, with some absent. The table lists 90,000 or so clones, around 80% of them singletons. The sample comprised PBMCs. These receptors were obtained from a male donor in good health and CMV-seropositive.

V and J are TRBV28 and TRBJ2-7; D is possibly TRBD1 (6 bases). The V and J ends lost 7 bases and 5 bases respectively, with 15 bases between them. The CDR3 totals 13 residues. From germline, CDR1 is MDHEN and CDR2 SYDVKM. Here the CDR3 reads CASKIQGTHEQYF. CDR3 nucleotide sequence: TGTGCCAGCAAAATCCAGGGGACCCACGAGCAGTACTTC.

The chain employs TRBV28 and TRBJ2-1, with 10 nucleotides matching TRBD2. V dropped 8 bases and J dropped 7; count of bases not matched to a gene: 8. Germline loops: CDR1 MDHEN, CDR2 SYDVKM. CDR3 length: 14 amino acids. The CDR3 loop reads CASHKSGRGNEQFF. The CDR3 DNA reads TGTGCCAGCCACAAAAGCGGGAGGGGAAATGAGCAGTTCTTC.

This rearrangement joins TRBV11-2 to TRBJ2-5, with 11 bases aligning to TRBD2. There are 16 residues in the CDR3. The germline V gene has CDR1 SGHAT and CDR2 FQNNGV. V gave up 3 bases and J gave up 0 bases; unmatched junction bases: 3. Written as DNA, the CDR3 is TGTGCCAGCAGCTTGCTAGCGGGGGGTGACCAAGAGACCCAGTACTTC. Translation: CASSLLAGGDQETQYF. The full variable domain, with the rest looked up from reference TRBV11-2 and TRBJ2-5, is EAGVAQSPRYKIIEKRQSVAFWCNPISGHATLYWYQQILGQGPKLLIQFQNNGVVDDSQLPKDRFSAERLKGVDSTLKIQPAKLEDSAVYLCASSLLAGGDQETQYFGPGTRLLVL.

The CDR3: CASSLRQGFRPTEAFF. CDR3 sequence (DNA): TGTGCCAGCAGCCTCAGACAGGGGTTTCGTCCCACTGAAGCTTTCTTT. The rearrangement joins TRBV9 to TRBJ1-1; 8 positions agree with TRBD1. V was clipped by 4 bases and J by 4 bases; unmatched bases: 12. The CDR3 has 16 residues. Germline V gives CDR1 SGDLS, CDR2 YYNGEE.

This CDR3 is CASLPGQGLMGETQYF. The CDR3 bases are TGCGCCAGCCTTCCGGGACAGGGGTTGATGGGAGAGACCCAGTACTTC. This chain joins TRBV5-1 and TRBJ2-5, with TRBD1 identical over 10 bases. CDR3 size: 16 residues. Trimming took 7 bases from V and 4 from J; bases not matched to a gene: 13. Germline loops: CDR1 SGHRS, CDR2 YFSETQ.

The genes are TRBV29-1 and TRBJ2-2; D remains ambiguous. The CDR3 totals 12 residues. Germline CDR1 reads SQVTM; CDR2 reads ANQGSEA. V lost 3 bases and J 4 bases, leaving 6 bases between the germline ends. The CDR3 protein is CSVDRSTGELFF. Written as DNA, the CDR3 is TGCAGCGTTGATCGGTCCACCGGGGAGCTGTTTTTT.

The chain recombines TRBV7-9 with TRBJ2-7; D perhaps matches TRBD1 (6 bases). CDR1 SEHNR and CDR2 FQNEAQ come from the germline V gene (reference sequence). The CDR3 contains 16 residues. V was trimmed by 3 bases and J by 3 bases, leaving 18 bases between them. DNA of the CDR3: TGTGCCAGCAGCTTTAGATTAGGGACATCTAGCTACGAGCAGTACTTC. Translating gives CASSFRLGTSSYEQYF. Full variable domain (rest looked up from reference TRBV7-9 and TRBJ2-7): DTGVSQNPRHKITKRGQNVTFRCDPISEHNRLYWYRQTLGQGPEFLTYFQNEAQLEKSRLLSDRFSAERPKGSFSTLEIQRTEQGDSAMYLCASSFRLGTSSYEQYFGPGTRLTVT.

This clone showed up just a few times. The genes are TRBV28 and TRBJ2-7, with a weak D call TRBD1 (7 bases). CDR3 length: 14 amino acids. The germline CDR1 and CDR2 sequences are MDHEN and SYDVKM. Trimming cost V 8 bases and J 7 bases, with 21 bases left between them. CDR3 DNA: TGTGCCAGCCTAGGAGGGGGCCTCCTTTTGGAGCAGTACTTC. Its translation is CASLGGGLLLEQYF.

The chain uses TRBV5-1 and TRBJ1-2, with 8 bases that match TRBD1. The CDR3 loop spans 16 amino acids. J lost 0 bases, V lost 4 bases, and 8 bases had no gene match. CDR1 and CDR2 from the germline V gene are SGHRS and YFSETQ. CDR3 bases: TGCGCCAGCAGCCCTGAGACAGGGGAATCTAACTATGGCTACACCTTC. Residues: CASSPETGESNYGYTF.

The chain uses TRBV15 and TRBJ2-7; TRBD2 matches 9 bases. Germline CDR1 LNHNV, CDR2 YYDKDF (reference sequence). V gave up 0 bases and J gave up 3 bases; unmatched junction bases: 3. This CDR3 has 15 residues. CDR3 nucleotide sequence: TGTGCCACCAGCAGAGACACTAGCGGGTACTACGAGCAGTACTTC. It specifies CATSRDTSGYYEQYF.